These 20 T cell receptor beta chains share one sample of origin, sequenced in a study of post-analysis software for immune sequencing data. Presence of unique molecular identifiers characterized the TCR beta cDNA libraries. TCRdb re-called the PCR reads with MiXCR, one entry per CDR3 protein. This table has 650,000 to 850,000 distinct CDR3 sequences, around 45% appearing once. Study conclusions and caveats: Patients carried five TRBV segments more frequently than controls did, and TRBV5-6, TRBV5-1 and TRBV20-1 were among them.

These receptors lack a known antigen. Sequenced sample: blood. These receptors all come from a girl under 18 with multiple sclerosis.

With regard to this clonotype: This may be a read error, as it is one base from a much larger clone. CDR3 nucleotides: TGTGTCAGCAGCCAAAAGACCGGTGGGGAGCTGTTTTTT. As protein: CVSSQKTGGELFF. V and J are TRBV4-2 and TRBJ2-2, with unresolved D. The CDR3 length is 13 residues. Germline CDR1 LGHNA, CDR2 YNFKEQ.

This clonotype was detected a few times. The J gene is TRBJ2-7, the V gene TRBV29-1; 9 bases map to TRBD1. Losses at the gene ends were 0 bases for V and 4 bases for J; bases not matched to a gene: 7. The germline V gene encodes CDR1 SQVTM and CDR2 ANQGSEA. The CDR3 totals 15 residues. The CDR3: CSVEERGQGPYEQYF. The CDR3 DNA reads TGCAGCGTTGAAGAGAGGGGACAGGGCCCATACGAGCAGTACTTC.

The V call is TRBV7-2, the J call TRBJ2-3; D gene ambiguous. The CDR3 covers 16 residues. V shed 1 base and J shed 4 bases, with 15 bases lying between them. Germline V gene lookup returns CDR1 SGHTA and CDR2 FQGNSA. The DNA of the CDR3 is TGTGCCAGCAGCTTAGTACTCCGTAAGGAACCAGATACGCAGTATTTT. Protein: CASSLVLRKEPDTQYF.

The rearrangement joins TRBV2 to TRBJ2-3; 10 bases match TRBD2. V shed 3 bases and J 6 bases; nucleotides not matched to a gene: 6. The CDR3 spans 15 residues. The germline CDR1 and CDR2 sequences are SNHLY and FYNNEI. The CDR3 region has the DNA TGTGCCAGCAGTGAGGTACTAGCGGGAATGGATACGCAGTATTTT. Encoded protein: CASSEVLAGMDTQYF.

The chain has TRBV11-2 and TRBJ2-5; D may be TRBD2 (6 bases). The V and J ends lost 5 bases and 1 base respectively, with 11 bases between them. The CDR3 totals 14 residues. In germline, CDR1 is SGHAT, CDR2 FQNNGV. The CDR3 loop reads CASSPSEGQETQYF. Written as DNA, the CDR3 is TGTGCCAGCAGCCCTTCGGAGGGCCAAGAGACCCAGTACTTC.

J is TRBJ2-7 and V is TRBV12-3 or TRBV12-4; 11 bases agree with TRBD1. V shed 6 bases and J 7 bases; nucleotides not matched to a gene: 8. The CDR3 runs to 14 residues. This chain's CDR3 is CASSPGQGVAEQYF. As DNA, the CDR3 is TGTGCCAGCAGCCCGGGACAGGGGGTTGCGGAGCAGTACTTC.

CDR3 protein: CATSKKNEQFF. CDR3 coding DNA: TGTGCCACCAGCAAAAAAAATGAGCAGTTCTTC. The chain links TRBV24-1 to TRBJ2-1; D uncertain. V dropped 7 bases and J dropped 7 bases, with 7 bases sitting between them. Germline CDR1 KGHDR, CDR2 SFDVKD. The CDR3 contains 11 residues.

The V gene is TRBV5-5, the J gene TRBJ2-1, with 11 nucleotides matching TRBD2. Trimming removed 0 bases from V and 6 bases from J; junction bases left unmatched: 5. CDR3 size: 16 residues. Germline lookup yields CDR1 SGHKS and CDR2 YYEKEE (reference sequence). DNA of the CDR3: TGTGCCAGCAGCTTGGAACTAGCGGGAGTCGGCAATGAGCAGTTCTTC. Amino acid sequence: CASSLELAGVGNEQFF.

In its sample, this clonotype was seen a few times. This sequence joins TRBV4-3 and TRBJ2-1; TRBD2 aligns across 7 bases. The CDR3 has 16 residues. V trimming: 0 bases; J trimming: 8 bases; junction bases outside the gene matches: 10. Germline-derived CDR1 and CDR2 are LGHNA and YSLEER. CDR3 in amino acids: CASSQDQAGSGDEQFF. CDR3 DNA sequence: TGCGCCAGCAGCCAAGATCAAGCGGGAAGTGGGGATGAGCAGTTCTTC.

J is TRBJ2-1 and V is TRBV4-1; 7 positions match TRBD2. Trimming at V came to 0 bases and at J to 10 bases, leaving 0 bases not matched to a gene. This CDR3 contains 12 residues. In germline, CDR1 is MGHRA, CDR2 YSYEKL. The CDR3: CASSQEGGEQFF. The CDR3 nucleotides are TGCGCCAGCAGCCAAGAGGGGGGGGAGCAGTTCTTC.

The V and J genes are TRBV6-6 and TRBJ2-5, with 9 bases aligning to TRBD2. Germline assignment: CDR1 MNHNY and CDR2 SVGAGI (reference sequence). J was trimmed by 1 base and V by 5 bases; bases with no gene match: 8. The CDR3 sequence is 16 residues long. DNA of the CDR3: TGTGCCAGCAGTCACCTAGCGGGGCCCTCCCAAGAGACCCAGTACTTC. Translated, it gives CASSHLAGPSQETQYF.

The chain carries TRBV14 and TRBJ2-7; no reliable D call. The J call is doubtful: the DNA matches TRBJ2-4 better. This CDR3 has 14 amino acids. Germline assignment: CDR1 SGHDN and CDR2 FVKESK. The CDR3 spells CASSQDTSSGIQYF. The CDR3 DNA sequence: TGTGCCAGCAGCCAAGATACATCTTCGGGCATTCAGTACTTC.

This clonotype was observed a few times. The rearrangement joins TRBV27 to TRBJ2-7; 8 bases agree with TRBD2. Germline CDR1 is MNHEY and CDR2 is SMNVEV (reference sequence). The CDR3 has 16 amino acids. V gave up 5 bases and J gave up 6 bases; unmatched junction bases: 15. The CDR3 DNA is TGTGCCAGCAGTCCGACCGTAGGGAGCGGGAGAGTCGAGCAGTACTTC. Protein: CASSPTVGSGRVEQYF.

A remark on this clonotype: Here the CDR3 omits its conserved ending phenylalanine or tryptophan, so a read error is the likely source. V usage is TRBV29-1 and J usage is TRBJ2-5; tentatively, D is TRBD1 (5 bases). V lost 2 bases to trimming and J lost 4 bases, with 14 bases between them. This CDR3 comprises 14 residues. Germline CDR1 is SQVTM and CDR2 is ANQGSEA. As DNA, the CDR3 is TGCAGCGTTGAACCGGCCAGGGTAGGAGAGACCCAGTACTGC. Encoded protein: CSVEPARVGETQYC.

Only a few counts were recorded for this clonotype. The chain links TRBV7-9 to TRBJ2-1; 7 positions match TRBD1. The CDR3 has 16 amino acids. Germline V gene data show CDR1 as SEHNR and CDR2 as FQNEAQ (reference sequence). Trimming at V came to 5 bases and at J to 5 bases, leaving 12 bases not matched to a gene. The CDR3 nucleotides read TGTGCCAGCAGCGAAAGGGGGCTGGGGACCCACAATGAGCAGTTCTTC. Translated: CASSERGLGTHNEQFF.

The chain links TRBV25-1 to TRBJ2-5; no definite D call. This CDR3 comprises 12 residues. The germline V gene has CDR1 MGHDK and CDR2 SYGVNS. Trimming took 3 bases from V and 4 from J, leaving 6 bases between them. CDR3 sequence: CASSEGIETQYF. In DNA, the CDR3 is TGTGCCAGCAGTGAGGGGATAGAGACCCAGTACTTC.

The chain joins TRBV20-1 to TRBJ1-1; the match to TRBD1 covers 8 bases. This CDR3 has 14 amino acids. From germline, CDR1 is DFQATT and CDR2 SNEGSKA (reference sequence). Trimming took 6 bases from V and 3 from J; bases not matched to a gene: 9. CDR3 bases: TGCAGTGCCACGAGCGGGACAGGAGACACTGAAGCTTTCTTT. Translating gives CSATSGTGDTEAFF.

The rearrangement links TRBV29-1 to TRBJ2-3; D unclear. The CDR3 has 12 amino acids. Germline lookup yields CDR1 SQVTM and CDR2 ANQGSEA. Trimming left V 3 bases short and J 4 bases short, with 8 bases between. The CDR3: CSVDLVADTQYF. The DNA of the CDR3 is TGCAGCGTTGATTTGGTGGCAGATACGCAGTATTTT.

V gene TRBV7-8 combines with J gene TRBJ2-6; D is undetermined. The CDR3 loop spans 15 amino acids. Germline V gene lookup returns CDR1 SGHVS and CDR2 FQNEAQ. V shed 1 base and J shed 2 bases, with 6 bases lying between them. The CDR3 bases are TGTGCCAGCAGCTTAGGTGTGACTGGGGCCAACGTCCTGACTTTC. It translates to CASSLGVTGANVLTF.

This clonotype was seen only a few times. V usage is TRBV29-1 and J usage is TRBJ2-5, with D perhaps TRBD2 (5 bases). V was shortened by 4 bases and J by 2 bases, with 14 bases between the two germline ends. This CDR3 has 14 amino acids. Germline V CDR1 and CDR2: SQVTM, ANQGSEA. For the CDR3, the DNA is TGCAGCGTTGGTTTAAGAGGGAAACAAGAGACCCAGTACTTC. Translating gives CSVGLRGKQETQYF.